These 13 T cell receptor beta chains were sequenced from one sample in a study of identifying expanded T cells in peripheral blood. The data were produced by immunoSEQ multiplex PCR, yet TCRdb's version contains in-frame clones alone and is incomplete. Here the sample spans about 97,000 clones, 88% being singletons. The sample consisted of blood. All receptors come from a person between 18 and 75 years old in good health.

This chain connects TRBV2 to TRBJ2-3; D perhaps matches TRBD1 (6 bases). CDR3 length: 10 amino acids. V lost 8 bases, J lost 11 bases, and 11 bases lay in between. Germline V gives CDR1 SNHLY, CDR2 FYNNEI. For the CDR3, the DNA is TGTGCCAGCGGCCAGGGGAAGCAGTATTTT. As protein: CASGQGKQYF.

This clone was seen a single time. The chain recombines TRBV5-6 with TRBJ1-5; no definite D call. The V and J ends lost 0 bases and 1 base respectively, with 8 bases between them. CDR3 size: 15 residues. Germline CDR1 reads SGHDT; CDR2 reads YYEEEE. The CDR3: CASSLGPLSNQPQHF. Written as DNA, the CDR3 is TGTGCCAGCAGCTTGGGGCCCCTGAGCAATCAGCCCCAGCATTTT.

This chain joins TRBV18 and TRBJ2-3, with TRBD1 as a possible D gene (7 bases). The CDR3 length is 15 residues. The germline V gene encodes CDR1 KGHSH and CDR2 LQKENI. The germline V and J ends were trimmed by 3 bases and 1 base, with 11 bases remaining between them. CDR3 in amino acids: CASSPGGQRTDTQYF. CDR3 in DNA: TGTGCCAGCTCACCCGGGGGACAGCGCACAGATACGCAGTATTTT.

The chain uses TRBV30 and TRBJ2-2; D is ambiguous. The CDR3 is 15 amino acids. Germline V gene sequence: CDR1 GTSNPN, CDR2 SVGIG (reference sequence). Trimming removed 1 base at V and 0 bases at J, with 9 bases between. The chain's CDR3 is CAWSAFLPNTGELFF. CDR3 bases: TGTGCCTGGAGTGCGTTCCTACCGAACACCGGGGAGCTGTTTTTT.

The chain is built from TRBV10-3 and TRBJ1-1; a possible D gene is TRBD1 (6 bases). The V end was cut by 3 bases, the J end by 4 bases, with 15 bases between. Germline V gives CDR1 ENHRY, CDR2 SYGVKD. The length of the CDR3 is 15 residues. The CDR3 nucleotides are TGTGCCATCAGTGATACACGACAGGAAAGCACTGAAGCTTTCTTT. Translated, it gives CAISDTRQESTEAFF.

Only one count was recorded for this clone. The rearrangement uses TRBV18 and TRBJ2-5; no clear D. The CDR3 runs to 13 residues. In germline, CDR1 is KGHSH, CDR2 LQKENI. Trimming shortened V by 1 base and J by 3 bases, and 6 bases separated the two germline ends. The CDR3 DNA reads as TGTGCCAGCTCACCACATAAGGAAGAGACCCAGTACTTC. This sequence encodes CASSPHKEETQYF.

This chain uses TRBV18 with TRBJ2-7; the match to TRBD2 covers 8 bases. The trim removed 0 bases at V and 6 bases at J, leaving 1 base unmatched. Germline V gives CDR1 KGHSH, CDR2 LQKENI. The CDR3 has 13 amino acids. DNA for the CDR3: TGTGCCAGCTCACCACCGGGACTAGGCGAGCAGTACTTC. It codes for CASSPPGLGEQYF.

The V gene is TRBV18, the J gene TRBJ2-7; the match to TRBD2 covers 13 bases. Germline loops: CDR1 KGHSH, CDR2 LQKENI. This CDR3 has 18 residues. The J segment lost 4 bases and the V segment lost 3 bases, leaving 12 bases of the junction unmatched. The CDR3 bases are TGTGCCAGCTCACCCCAGGCCCCAACTAGCGGGGGGGCTTACGAGCAGTACTTC. Translating gives CASSPQAPTSGGAYEQYF.

The rearrangement links TRBV5-4 to TRBJ1-2; TRBD1 matches at 7 bases. CDR1 and CDR2 from the germline V gene are SGHNT and YYREEE (reference sequence). V was clipped by 0 bases and J by 10 bases; unmatched bases: 6. This CDR3 is 13 amino acids long. DNA of the CDR3: TGTGCCAGCAGCTTGGGGCAGGGGGAAGACTACACCTTC. Protein product: CASSLGQGEDYTF.

This chain uses TRBV5-1 with TRBJ1-1; D is possibly TRBD1 (6 bases). In germline, CDR1 is SGHRS, CDR2 YFSETQ. The CDR3 has 15 amino acids. Between the trimmed V and J ends, which lost 4 bases and 4 bases, there was a span of 17 bases. The CDR3 DNA follows: TGCGCCAGCAGCGGCTTACAGGGAGGCGCCACTGAAGCTTTCTTT. This translates into CASSGLQGGATEAFF.

The chain uses TRBV28 and TRBJ1-1; perhaps TRBD1 as D (6 bases). Germline V CDR1 and CDR2: MDHEN, SYDVKM. The CDR3 extends over 15 amino acids. V shed 10 bases and J shed 0 bases, with 18 bases lying between them. The CDR3 protein is CATFRGGALNTEAFF. The CDR3 bases are TGTGCCACTTTTAGAGGGGGGGCCCTGAACACTGAAGCTTTCTTT. The entire variable domain, with the rest obtained from reference TRBV28 and TRBJ1-1, is as follows: DVKVTQSSRYLVKRTGEKVFLECVQDMDHENMFWYRQDPGLGLRLIYFSYDVKMKEKGDIPEGYSVSREKKERFSLILESASTNQTSMYLCATFRGGALNTEAFFGQGTRLTVV.

The V call is TRBV4-3, the J call TRBJ2-7, with TRBD2 matching over 12 bases. The CDR3 covers 15 residues. Germline V gene data show CDR1 as LGHNA and CDR2 as YSLEER. The V and J ends lost 2 bases and 4 bases, in that order; junction bases with no gene match: 3. The CDR3 sequence: CASSQSSGGEYEQYF. The DNA for the CDR3 is TGCGCCAGCAGCCAATCTAGCGGGGGGGAGTACGAGCAGTACTTC.

The chain is built from TRBV20-1 and TRBJ2-1; D not resolved. Germline values: CDR1 DFQATT, CDR2 SNEGSKA (reference sequence). V was pared by 5 bases and J by 3 bases, with 5 bases between. The CDR3 sequence is 11 residues long. The CDR3 DNA is TGCAGTGCTGGCTACTACAATGAGCAGTTCTTC. The encoded protein is CSAGYYNEQFF.